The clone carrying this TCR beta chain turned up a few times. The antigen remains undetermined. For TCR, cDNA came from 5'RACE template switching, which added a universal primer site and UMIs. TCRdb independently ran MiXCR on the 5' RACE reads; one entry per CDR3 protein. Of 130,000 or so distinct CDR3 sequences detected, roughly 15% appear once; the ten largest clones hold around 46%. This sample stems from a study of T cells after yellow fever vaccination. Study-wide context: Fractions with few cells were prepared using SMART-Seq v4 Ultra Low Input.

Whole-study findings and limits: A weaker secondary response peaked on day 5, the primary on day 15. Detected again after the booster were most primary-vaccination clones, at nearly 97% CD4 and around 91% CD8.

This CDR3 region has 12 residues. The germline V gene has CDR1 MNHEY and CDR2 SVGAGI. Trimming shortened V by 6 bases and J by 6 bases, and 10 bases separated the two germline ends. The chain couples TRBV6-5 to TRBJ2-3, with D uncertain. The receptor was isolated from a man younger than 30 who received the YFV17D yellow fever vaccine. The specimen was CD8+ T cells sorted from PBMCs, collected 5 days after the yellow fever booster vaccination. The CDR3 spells CASRLSPDTQYF. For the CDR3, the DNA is TGTGCCAGCAGACTCAGCCCCGATACGCAGTATTTT.